This is a list of T cell receptor beta chains from one sample in a study of cytomegalovirus exposure and HLA in healthy donors. Repertoires were generated with immunoSEQ multiplex PCR, while TCRdb's copy carries only in-frame clones and drops some. The repertoire has about 190,000 clones, less than 90% of them found once; the top ten carry approximately 0.26%. Sequencing was performed on PBMCs. The receptors were sampled from a boy aged 10-17 years in good health and CMV-seronegative. Each CDR3 is given with its conserved first and last residue. The order of the fields is D gene, V gene, J gene, clone size, CDR3 protein, CDR3 DNA. D genes are given only for firm matches. Rows give clone size only sometimes, using once, few, many, or a class for an expanded clone.

D gene: NA; V gene: TRBV6-1; J gene: TRBJ1-3; clone size: NA; CDR3 protein: CASSEWFAGSGNTIYF; CDR3 DNA: TGTGCCAGCAGTGAATGGTTTGCGGGCTCTGGAAACACCATATATTTT
D gene: NA; V gene: TRBV7-3; J gene: TRBJ1-2; clone size: NA; CDR3 protein: CASSLTSGYGYTF; CDR3 DNA: TGTGCCAGCAGCTTAACTTCAGGGTATGGCTACACCTTC
D gene: TRBD1; V gene: TRBV7-3; J gene: TRBJ1-5; clone size: NA; CDR3 protein: CASSTHRGSRPNQPQHF; CDR3 DNA: TGTGCCAGCAGCACTCACAGGGGCTCCCGGCCCAATCAGCCCCAGCATTTT
D gene: NA; V gene: TRBV15; J gene: TRBJ1-5; clone size: NA; CDR3 protein: CATSRDQGSANQPQHF; CDR3 DNA: TGTGCCACCAGCAGAGATCAGGGATCCGCCAATCAGCCCCAGCATTTT
D gene: TRBD1; V gene: TRBV4-1; J gene: TRBJ1-1; clone size: once; CDR3 protein: CASSQSAGQGAFNTEAFF; CDR3 DNA: TGCGCCAGCAGCCAATCTGCGGGACAGGGGGCATTCAACACTGAAGCTTTCTTT
D gene: NA; V gene: TRBV9; J gene: TRBJ2-3; clone size: NA; CDR3 protein: CASSVDYGHNTQYF; CDR3 DNA: TGTGCCAGCAGCGTAGATTACGGACATAATACGCAGTATTTT
D gene: TRBD1; V gene: TRBV5-6; J gene: TRBJ1-2; clone size: NA; CDR3 protein: CASSLAGGRSYGYTF; CDR3 DNA: TGTGCCAGCAGCTTGGCAGGGGGCCGTTCCTATGGCTACACCTTC
D gene: NA; V gene: TRBV30; J gene: TRBJ2-7; clone size: NA; CDR3 protein: CAWSAVGGGDWQYF; CDR3 DNA: TGTGCCTGGAGCGCCGTAGGGGGGGGCGACTGGCAGTACTTC
D gene: NA; V gene: TRBV9; J gene: TRBJ2-2; clone size: NA; CDR3 protein: CASSALAVNTGELFF; CDR3 DNA: TGTGCCAGCAGCGCACTAGCAGTGAACACCGGGGAGCTGTTTTTT
D gene: TRBD1; V gene: TRBV2; J gene: TRBJ2-7; clone size: few; CDR3 protein: CASSLSGTGWDEQYF; CDR3 DNA: TGTGCCAGCAGTCTTTCCGGGACAGGGTGGGACGAGCAGTACTTC
D gene: NA; V gene: TRBV7-9; J gene: TRBJ1-1; clone size: NA; CDR3 protein: CASSRLAAGAFF; CDR3 DNA: TGTGCCAGCAGCAGACTGGCGGCAGGGGCTTTCTTT
D gene: NA; V gene: TRBV19; J gene: TRBJ1-6; clone size: NA; CDR3 protein: CASTRAQTGPNSPLHF; CDR3 DNA: TGTGCCAGTACCCGGGCCCAAACAGGGCCCAATTCACCCCTCCACTTT
D gene: NA; V gene: TRBV27; J gene: TRBJ1-1; clone size: NA; CDR3 protein: CASSLVGEIANTEAFF; CDR3 DNA: TGTGCCAGCAGTTTAGTCGGGGAGATAGCGAACACTGAAGCTTTCTTT
D gene: TRBD1; V gene: TRBV6-6; J gene: TRBJ1-3; clone size: NA; CDR3 protein: CATTRTGDSNTIYF; CDR3 DNA: TGTGCCACCACCCGGACAGGAGACTCAAACACCATATATTTT
D gene: TRBD1; V gene: TRBV19; J gene: TRBJ2-1; clone size: once; CDR3 protein: CASSIRRDRGPSSYNEQFF; CDR3 DNA: TGTGCCAGTAGTATACGCCGGGACAGGGGTCCGAGCTCCTACAATGAGCAGTTCTTC
D gene: NA; V gene: TRBV30; J gene: TRBJ1-2; clone size: NA; CDR3 protein: CASAAGLGIGGYTF; CDR3 DNA: TGTGCCTCCGCGGCGGGTTTGGGGATCGGTGGCTACACCTTC
D gene: TRBD1; V gene: TRBV2; J gene: TRBJ2-7; clone size: NA; CDR3 protein: CASSEGTATQYF; CDR3 DNA: TGTGCCAGCAGCGAGGGGACAGCCACGCAGTACTTC
D gene: NA; V gene: TRBV2; J gene: TRBJ2-7; clone size: NA; CDR3 protein: CASRRSLLRYEQYF; CDR3 DNA: TGTGCCAGCAGAAGGAGTCTCTTGAGATACGAGCAGTACTTC
D gene: NA; V gene: TRBV6-6; J gene: TRBJ1-3; clone size: NA; CDR3 protein: CASTTGGYGNTIYF; CDR3 DNA: TGTGCCAGCACTACTGGGGGGTATGGAAACACCATATATTTT
D gene: TRBD2; V gene: TRBV9; J gene: TRBJ2-7; clone size: NA; CDR3 protein: CASSVALAGLHEQYF; CDR3 DNA: TGTGCCAGCAGCGTGGCTTTAGCGGGACTCCACGAGCAGTACTTC